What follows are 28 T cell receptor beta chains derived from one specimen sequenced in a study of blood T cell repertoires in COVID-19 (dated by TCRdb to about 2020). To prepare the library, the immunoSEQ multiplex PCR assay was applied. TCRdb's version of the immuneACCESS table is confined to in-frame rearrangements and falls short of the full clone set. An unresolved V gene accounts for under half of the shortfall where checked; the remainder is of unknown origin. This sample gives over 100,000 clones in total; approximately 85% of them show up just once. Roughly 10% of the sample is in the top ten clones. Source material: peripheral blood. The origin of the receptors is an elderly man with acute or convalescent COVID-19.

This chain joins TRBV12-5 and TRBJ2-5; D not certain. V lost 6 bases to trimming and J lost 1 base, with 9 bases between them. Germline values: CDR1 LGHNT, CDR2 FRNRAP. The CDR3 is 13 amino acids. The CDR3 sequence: CASGDSLQETQYF. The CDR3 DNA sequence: TGTGCTAGTGGAGACTCTCTCCAAGAGACCCAGTACTTC.

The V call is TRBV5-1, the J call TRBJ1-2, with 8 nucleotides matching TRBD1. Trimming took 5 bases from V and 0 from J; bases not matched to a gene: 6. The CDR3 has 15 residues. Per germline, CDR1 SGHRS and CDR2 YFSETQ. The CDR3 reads CASRQGQESNYGYTF. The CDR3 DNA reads TGCGCCAGCAGGCAGGGACAGGAGTCTAACTATGGCTACACCTTC.

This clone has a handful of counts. The CDR3 is CASSSQGRRTEAFF. DNA for the CDR3: TGTGCCAGCAGCTCACAGGGGCGAAGGACTGAAGCTTTCTTT. J is TRBJ1-1 and V is TRBV7-2, with 7 positions matching TRBD1. The germline gives CDR1 SGHTA, CDR2 FQGNSA. V lost 4 bases, J lost 5 bases, and 7 bases stayed unmatched. This CDR3 spans 14 amino acids.

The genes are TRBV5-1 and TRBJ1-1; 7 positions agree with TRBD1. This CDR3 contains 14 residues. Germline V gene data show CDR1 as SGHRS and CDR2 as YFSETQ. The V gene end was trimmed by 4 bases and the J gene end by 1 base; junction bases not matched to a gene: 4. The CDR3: CASSTGQPNTEAFF. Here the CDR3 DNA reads TGCGCCAGCAGCACGGGACAGCCGAACACTGAAGCTTTCTTT. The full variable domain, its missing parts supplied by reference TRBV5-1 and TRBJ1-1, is KAGVTQTPRYLIKTRGQQVTLSCSPISGHRSVSWYQQTPGQGLQFLFEYFSETQRNKGNFPGRFSGRQFSNSRSEMNVSTLELGDSALYLCASSTGQPNTEAFFGQGTRLTVV.

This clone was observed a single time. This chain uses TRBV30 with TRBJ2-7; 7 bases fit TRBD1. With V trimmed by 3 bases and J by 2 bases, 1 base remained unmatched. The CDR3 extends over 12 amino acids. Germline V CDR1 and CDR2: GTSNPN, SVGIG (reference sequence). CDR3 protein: CAWSGQAYEQYF. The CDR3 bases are TGTGCCTGGAGCGGACAGGCCTACGAGCAGTACTTC. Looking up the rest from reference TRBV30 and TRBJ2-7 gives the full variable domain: SQTIHQWPATLVQPVGSPLSLECTVEGTSNPNLYWYRQAAGRGLQLLFYSVGIGQISSEVPQNLSASRPQDRQFILSSKKLLLSDSGFYLCAWSGQAYEQYFGPGTRLTVT.

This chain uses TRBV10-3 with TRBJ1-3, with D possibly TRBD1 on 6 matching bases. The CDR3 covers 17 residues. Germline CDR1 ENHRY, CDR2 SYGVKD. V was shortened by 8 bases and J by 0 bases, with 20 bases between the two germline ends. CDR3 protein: CAIRDTTLLPSGNTIYF. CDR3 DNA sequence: TGTGCCATCCGGGACACGACGCTCTTACCCTCTGGAAACACCATATATTTT.

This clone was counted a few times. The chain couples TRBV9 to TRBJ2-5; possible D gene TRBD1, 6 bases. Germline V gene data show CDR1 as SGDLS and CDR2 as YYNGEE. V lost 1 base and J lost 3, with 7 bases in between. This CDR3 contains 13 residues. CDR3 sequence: CASSVNREETQYF. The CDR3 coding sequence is TGTGCCAGCAGCGTAAACAGGGAAGAGACCCAGTACTTC.

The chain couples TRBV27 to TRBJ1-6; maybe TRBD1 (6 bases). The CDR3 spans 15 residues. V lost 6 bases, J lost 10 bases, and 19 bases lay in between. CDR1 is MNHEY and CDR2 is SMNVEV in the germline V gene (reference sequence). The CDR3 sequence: CASRPPTSGGSPLHF. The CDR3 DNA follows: TGTGCCAGCAGACCGCCCACGTCGGGGGGCTCACCCCTCCACTTT.

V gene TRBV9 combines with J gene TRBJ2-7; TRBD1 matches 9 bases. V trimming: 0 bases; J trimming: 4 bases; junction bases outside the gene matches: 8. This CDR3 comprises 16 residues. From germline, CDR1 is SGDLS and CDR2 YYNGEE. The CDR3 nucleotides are TGTGCCAGCAGCGTAGGAGGTTCCGGGACAGGGTACGAGCAGTACTTC. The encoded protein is CASSVGGSGTGYEQYF.

The CDR3: CASSPPWQGKGSNYGYTF. As DNA, the CDR3 is TGTGCCAGCAGCCCGCCGTGGCAGGGGAAAGGGTCTAACTATGGCTACACCTTC. This sequence joins TRBV7-9 and TRBJ1-2, with D possibly TRBD1 on 6 matching bases. The CDR3 covers 18 residues. V was shortened by 5 bases and J by 0 bases, with 22 bases between the two germline ends. Germline V gene lookup returns CDR1 SEHNR and CDR2 FQNEAQ (reference sequence).

CDR3 sequence (DNA): TGTGCCAGCAGCCGAGGGACAGGAGGGAACACCGGGGAGCTGTTTTTT. Its protein is CASSRGTGGNTGELFF. V and J are TRBV5-4 and TRBJ2-2; TRBD1 matches 8 bases. The CDR3 is made up of 16 amino acids. Trimming at V came to 4 bases and at J to 1 base, leaving 6 bases not matched to a gene. The germline V gene encodes CDR1 SGHNT and CDR2 YYREEE (reference sequence).

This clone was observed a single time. The CDR3 DNA follows: TGTGCCACCAGTGGGGGACAGGGGAACTACAATGAGCAGTTCTTC. Amino acid sequence: CATSGGQGNYNEQFF. The chain has TRBV24-1 and TRBJ2-1, with TRBD1 identical over 10 bases. Germline values: CDR1 KGHDR, CDR2 SFDVKD. The junction had 3 bases not matched to a gene; V was cut back by 5 bases and J by 3 bases. This CDR3 has 15 amino acids.

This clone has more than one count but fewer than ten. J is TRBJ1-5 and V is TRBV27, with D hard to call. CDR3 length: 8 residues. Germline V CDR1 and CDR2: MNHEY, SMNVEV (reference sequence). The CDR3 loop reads CYNQPQHF. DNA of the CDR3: TGTTATAATCAGCCCCAGCATTTT.

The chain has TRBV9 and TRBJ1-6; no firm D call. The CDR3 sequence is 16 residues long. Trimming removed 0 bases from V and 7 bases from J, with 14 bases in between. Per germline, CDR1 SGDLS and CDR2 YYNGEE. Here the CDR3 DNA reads TGTGCCAGCAGCGTAGCTTCGGCAGGCCGGAATTCACCCCTCCACTTT. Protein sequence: CASSVASAGRNSPLHF.

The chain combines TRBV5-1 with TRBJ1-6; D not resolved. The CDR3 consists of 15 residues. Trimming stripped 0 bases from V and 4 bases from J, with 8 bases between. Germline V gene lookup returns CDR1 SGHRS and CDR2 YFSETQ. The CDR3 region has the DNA TGCGCCAGCAGCTTGGCTCAGGCGTATAATTCACCCCTCCACTTT. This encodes CASSLAQAYNSPLHF.

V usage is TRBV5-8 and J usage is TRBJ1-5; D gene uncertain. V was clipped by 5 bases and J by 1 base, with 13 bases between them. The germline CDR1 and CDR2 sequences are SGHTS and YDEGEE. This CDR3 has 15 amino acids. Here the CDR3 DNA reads TGTGCCAGCAGTCTAGGTCGCGGCAGCAATCAGCCCCAGCATTTT. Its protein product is CASSLGRGSNQPQHF.

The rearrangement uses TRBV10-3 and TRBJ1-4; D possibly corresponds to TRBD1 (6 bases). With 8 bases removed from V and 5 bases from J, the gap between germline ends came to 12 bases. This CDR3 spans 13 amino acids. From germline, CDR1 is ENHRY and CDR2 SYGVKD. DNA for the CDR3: TGTGCCATCCGCCAGGGGATGAATGAAAAACTGTTTTTT. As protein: CAIRQGMNEKLFF.

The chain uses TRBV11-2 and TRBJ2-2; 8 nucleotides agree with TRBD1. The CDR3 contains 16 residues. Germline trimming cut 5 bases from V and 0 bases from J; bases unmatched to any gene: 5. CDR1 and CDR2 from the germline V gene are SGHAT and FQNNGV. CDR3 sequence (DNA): TGTGCCAGCAGCGCCCAGACAGGGGCGAACACCGGGGAGCTGTTTTTT. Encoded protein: CASSAQTGANTGELFF.

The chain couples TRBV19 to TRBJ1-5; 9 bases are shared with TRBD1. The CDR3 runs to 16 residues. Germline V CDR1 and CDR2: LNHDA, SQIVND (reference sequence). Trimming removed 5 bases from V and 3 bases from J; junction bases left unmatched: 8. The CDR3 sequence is CASSWGTGRINQPQHF. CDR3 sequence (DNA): TGTGCCAGTAGTTGGGGGACAGGGAGAATCAATCAGCCCCAGCATTTT.

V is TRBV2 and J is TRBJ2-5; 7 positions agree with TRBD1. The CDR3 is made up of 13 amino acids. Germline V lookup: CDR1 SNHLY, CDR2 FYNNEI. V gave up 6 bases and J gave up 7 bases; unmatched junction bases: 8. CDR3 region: CASRGTALATQYF. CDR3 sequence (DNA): TGTGCCAGCAGAGGGACAGCTCTGGCGACCCAGTACTTC.

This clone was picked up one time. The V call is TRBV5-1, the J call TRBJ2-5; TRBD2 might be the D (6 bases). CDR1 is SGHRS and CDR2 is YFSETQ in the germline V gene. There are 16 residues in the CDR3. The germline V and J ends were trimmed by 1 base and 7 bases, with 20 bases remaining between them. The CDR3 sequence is CASSLSPSAISGTQYF. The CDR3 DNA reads TGCGCCAGCAGCTTGAGTCCTAGCGCTATTTCTGGGACCCAGTACTTC.

The CDR3 here is CASSPRQDSYNEQFF. DNA for the CDR3: TGTGCCAGCAGCCCCAGACAAGATTCCTACAATGAGCAGTTCTTC. The V and J genes are TRBV9 and TRBJ2-1; no reliable D call. V gave up 4 bases and J gave up 1 base, with 12 bases separating them. CDR1 and CDR2 from the germline V gene are SGDLS and YYNGEE. This CDR3 has 15 residues.

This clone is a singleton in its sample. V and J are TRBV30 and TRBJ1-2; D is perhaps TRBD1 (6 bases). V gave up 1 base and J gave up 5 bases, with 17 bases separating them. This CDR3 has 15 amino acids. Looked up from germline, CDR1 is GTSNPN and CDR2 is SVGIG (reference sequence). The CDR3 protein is CAWSAVRAGAYGYTF. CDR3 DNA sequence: TGTGCCTGGAGTGCAGTCCGAGCGGGGGCTTATGGCTACACCTTC.

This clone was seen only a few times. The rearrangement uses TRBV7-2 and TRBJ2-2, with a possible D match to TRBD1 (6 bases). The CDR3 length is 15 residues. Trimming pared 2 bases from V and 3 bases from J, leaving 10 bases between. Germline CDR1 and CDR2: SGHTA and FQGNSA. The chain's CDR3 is CASSLTRQDTGELFF. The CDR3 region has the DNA TGTGCCAGCAGCTTAACAAGACAGGACACCGGGGAGCTGTTTTTT.

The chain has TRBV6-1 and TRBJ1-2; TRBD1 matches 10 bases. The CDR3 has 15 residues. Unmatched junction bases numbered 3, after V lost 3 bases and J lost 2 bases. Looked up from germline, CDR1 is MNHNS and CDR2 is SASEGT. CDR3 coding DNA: TGTGCCAGCAGTGATAAGGGACAGGGGAACTATGGCTACACCTTC. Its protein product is CASSDKGQGNYGYTF.

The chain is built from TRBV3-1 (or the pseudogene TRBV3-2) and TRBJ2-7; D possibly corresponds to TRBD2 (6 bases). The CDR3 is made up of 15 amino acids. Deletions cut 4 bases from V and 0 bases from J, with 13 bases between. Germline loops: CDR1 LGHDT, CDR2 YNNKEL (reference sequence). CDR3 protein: CASSLKGGLSYEQYF. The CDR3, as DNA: TGTGCCAGCAGCCTCAAAGGAGGGCTCTCCTACGAGCAGTACTTC.

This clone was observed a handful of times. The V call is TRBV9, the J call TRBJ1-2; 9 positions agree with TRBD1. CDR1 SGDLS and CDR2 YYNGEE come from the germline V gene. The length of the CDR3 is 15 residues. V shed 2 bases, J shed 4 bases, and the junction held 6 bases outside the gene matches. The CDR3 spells CASSVEGQGGYGYTF. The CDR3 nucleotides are TGTGCCAGCAGCGTTGAGGGACAGGGTGGCTATGGCTACACCTTC.

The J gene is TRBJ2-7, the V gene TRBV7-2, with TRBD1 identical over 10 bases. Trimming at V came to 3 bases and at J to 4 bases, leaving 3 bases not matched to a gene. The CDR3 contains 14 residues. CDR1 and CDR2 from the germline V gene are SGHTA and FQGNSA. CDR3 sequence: CASSFDRGPYEQYF. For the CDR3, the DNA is TGTGCCAGCAGCTTCGACAGGGGGCCGTACGAGCAGTACTTC.